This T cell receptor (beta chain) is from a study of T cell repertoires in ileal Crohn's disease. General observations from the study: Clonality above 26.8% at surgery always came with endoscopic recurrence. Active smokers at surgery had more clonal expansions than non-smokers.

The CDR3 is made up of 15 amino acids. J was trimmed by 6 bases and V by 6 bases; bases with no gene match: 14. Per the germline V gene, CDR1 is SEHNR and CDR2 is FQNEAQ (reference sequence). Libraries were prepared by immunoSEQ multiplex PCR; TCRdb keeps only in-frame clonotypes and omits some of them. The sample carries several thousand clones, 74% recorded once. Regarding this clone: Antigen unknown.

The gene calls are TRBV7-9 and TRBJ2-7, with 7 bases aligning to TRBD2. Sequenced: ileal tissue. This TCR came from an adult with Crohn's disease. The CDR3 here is CASSLISGPGGEQYF. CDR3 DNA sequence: TGTGCCAGCAGTCTTATCTCGGGACCGGGAGGCGAGCAGTACTTC.